The 20 T cell receptor beta chains reported below all come from one sample, sequenced in a study of spatial heterogeneity in lung cancer. Specified time point: blood at routine non-recurrence follow-up after resection. TCRdb re-called the 5' RACE reads with MiXCR, one entry per CDR3 protein. The sample carries over 45,000 distinct CDR3 sequences, over 9.5% recorded once. Source: PBMCs, taken at follow-up. The source of these receptors is a male donor with early-stage non-small cell lung cancer.

The chain carries TRBV6-5 and TRBJ1-1; D is undetermined. The CDR3 is 12 residues long. V lost 6 bases to trimming and J lost 4 bases, with 9 bases between them. Germline V CDR1 and CDR2: MNHEY, SVGAGI. CDR3 coding DNA: TGTGCCAGCAGAGGATTATTCACTGAAGCTTTCTTT. This gives the protein CASRGLFTEAFF.

This clonotype was seen many times. The V gene is TRBV7-9, the J gene TRBJ1-1; D possibly corresponds to TRBD1 (6 bases). CDR1 is SEHNR and CDR2 is FQNEAQ in the germline V gene (reference sequence). The CDR3 consists of 16 residues. The V gene lost 3 bases and the J gene lost 5 bases, with 19 bases spanning the gap. CDR3 in amino acids: CASSFSAGGGGTEAFF. DNA for the CDR3: TGTGCCAGCAGCTTCTCCGCCGGAGGGGGAGGAACTGAAGCTTTCTTT.

This clonotype was recorded once. A much more abundant neighbour one base away suggests this may be a read error. The rearrangement links TRBV7-9 to TRBJ1-2, with D maybe TRBD1 (5 bases). Germline assignment: CDR1 SEHNR and CDR2 FQNEAQ (reference sequence). This CDR3 has 14 amino acids. CDR3 in DNA: TGTGCCAGCAGCTTAGCCGGGACTAACAATGGCTACACCTTC. This gives the protein CASSLAGTNNGYTF.

This clonotype has more than one count but fewer than ten. V usage is TRBV12-3 or TRBV12-4 and J usage is TRBJ1-2, with D perhaps matching TRBD1 (6 bases). V was trimmed by 5 bases and J by 4 bases, leaving 11 bases between them. The length of the CDR3 is 13 residues. CDR3 DNA: TGTGCCAGCAGTCCAGACAGGTTCTATGGCTACACCTTC. Amino acid sequence: CASSPDRFYGYTF.

The table lists this clonotype with a few counts. The chain employs TRBV28 and TRBJ2-7; the D gene is possibly TRBD1 (5 bases). Germline lookup yields CDR1 MDHEN and CDR2 SYDVKM. Trimming left V 10 bases short and J 2 bases short, with 18 bases between. The CDR3 has 14 residues. For the CDR3, the DNA is TGTGCCACCTATTACCAGGGAAGCGCCTACGAGCAGTACTTC. This sequence encodes CATYYQGSAYEQYF.

This clonotype was recorded at least ten times. The J gene is TRBJ2-5, the V gene TRBV7-3; D call uncertain. V lost 5 bases to trimming and J lost 5 bases, with 15 bases between them. The length of the CDR3 is 14 residues. The germline V gene encodes CDR1 SGHTA and CDR2 FQGTGA. CDR3 DNA: TGTGCCAGCAGCCCAGGACCCGCACAGGAGACCCAGTACTTC. Translation gives CASSPGPAQETQYF. The full variable domain, in which reference TRBV7-3 and TRBJ2-5 provide the parts outside the CDR3, is GAGVSQTPSNKVTEKGKYVELRCDPISGHTALYWYRQSLGQGPEFLIYFQGTGAADDSGLPNDRFFAVRPEGSVSTLKIQRTERGDSAVYLCASSPGPAQETQYFGPGTRLLVL.

The rearrangement joins TRBV14 to TRBJ1-1, with D uncertain. Germline-derived CDR1 and CDR2 are SGHDN and FVKESK. Trimming removed 4 bases at V and 5 bases at J, with 17 bases between. CDR3 size: 15 residues. The CDR3: CASSPRRFSWTEAFF. Here the CDR3 DNA reads TGTGCCAGCAGCCCCCGGAGATTTTCGTGGACTGAAGCTTTCTTT.

This clonotype was recorded at least ten times. The chain couples TRBV7-2 to TRBJ2-2, with a tentative D call TRBD2 (5 bases). V was trimmed by 8 bases and J by 1 base, leaving 14 bases between them. The CDR3 has 15 residues. CDR1 SGHTA and CDR2 FQGNSA come from the germline V gene. This CDR3 is CASEPLARNTGELFF. Written as DNA, the CDR3 is TGTGCCAGCGAACCGCTAGCCAGGAACACCGGGGAGCTGTTTTTT.

In its sample, this clonotype was seen many times. The chain uses TRBV4-2 and TRBJ2-2, with 9 nucleotides matching TRBD1. In germline, CDR1 is LGHNA, CDR2 YNFKEQ. V shed 1 base and J 4 bases; nucleotides not matched to a gene: 4. This CDR3 contains 16 residues. CDR3 sequence reads: CASSQAGQGSTGELFF. CDR3 bases: TGTGCCAGCAGCCAAGCGGGACAGGGTTCCACCGGGGAGCTGTTTTTT.

This clonotype appeared many times. The chain is built from TRBV20-1 and TRBJ1-2; no reliable D call. The V end was cut by 3 bases, the J end by 6 bases, with 8 bases between. This CDR3 has 11 residues. Germline CDR1 DFQATT, CDR2 SNEGSKA (reference sequence). The DNA for the CDR3 is TGCAGTGCTAGTTGGCAGAATGGCTACACCTTC. Its protein product is CSASWQNGYTF.

The chain combines TRBV2 with TRBJ2-3; D possibly corresponds to TRBD2 (6 bases). The CDR3 covers 16 residues. Trimming cost V 8 bases and J 0 bases, with 18 bases left between them. In germline, CDR1 is SNHLY, CDR2 FYNNEI. The CDR3 DNA reads TGTGCCAGCGCACTAAGGCGGGGAACTAGCACAGATACGCAGTATTTT. This translates into CASALRRGTSTDTQYF.

The table lists this clonotype with a few counts. The genes are TRBV14 and TRBJ2-3, with D uncertain. Germline V gene sequence: CDR1 SGHDN, CDR2 FVKESK. This CDR3 is 12 amino acids long. V dropped 0 bases and J dropped 7 bases, with 5 bases sitting between them. In DNA, the CDR3 is TGTGCCAGCAGCCAAGATTGGAATACGCAGTATTTT. Translated: CASSQDWNTQYF.

The chain combines TRBV28 with TRBJ1-2; TRBD1 is a possible D gene (5 bases). Per the germline V gene, CDR1 is MDHEN and CDR2 is SYDVKM. V was pared by 6 bases and J by 6 bases, with 17 bases between. This CDR3 is 14 amino acids long. The CDR3 here is CASREVGAEHGYTF. For the CDR3, the DNA is TGTGCCAGCAGGGAAGTAGGGGCGGAACATGGCTACACCTTC.

The gene calls are TRBV28 and TRBJ2-7, with no clear D. This CDR3 is built from 14 residues. Germline CDR1 MDHEN, CDR2 SYDVKM. Trimming shortened V by 5 bases and J by 3 bases, and 14 bases separated the two germline ends. In DNA form, the CDR3 reads TGTGCCAGCAGTCCGTTGGTAGGAAGCTACGAGCAGTACTTC. This sequence encodes CASSPLVGSYEQYF. The whole variable domain, filled in from reference TRBV28 and TRBJ2-7, reads DVKVTQSSRYLVKRTGEKVFLECVQDMDHENMFWYRQDPGLGLRLIYFSYDVKMKEKGDIPEGYSVSREKKERFSLILESASTNQTSMYLCASSPLVGSYEQYFGPGTRLTVT.

Many counts were recorded for this clonotype. This sequence joins TRBV19 and TRBJ1-4; D may be TRBD1 (5 bases). V was cut by 7 bases and J by 8 bases, with 17 bases left in between. The CDR3 length is 14 residues. CDR1 LNHDA and CDR2 SQIVND come from the germline V gene (reference sequence). This CDR3 reads CASNPLGAREKLFF. The DNA of the CDR3 is TGTGCCAGTAACCCTCTTGGGGCTAGGGAAAAACTGTTTTTT.

This clonotype was counted ten times or more. The rearrangement joins TRBV4-3 to TRBJ1-1, with 10 bases lining up with TRBD1. This CDR3 comprises 15 residues. CDR1 is LGHNA and CDR2 is YSLEER in the germline V gene. The J segment lost 5 bases and the V segment lost 3 bases, leaving 6 bases of the junction unmatched. The CDR3 DNA reads TGCGCCAGCAGCCAGCCTGGACAGGGGGTTACTGAAGCTTTCTTT. This sequence encodes CASSQPGQGVTEAFF.

Comment on this clonotype: A much larger clonotype is one base distant, so this may be a read error. This rearrangement joins TRBV7-2 to TRBJ2-7; 9 positions agree with TRBD1. CDR1 is SGHTA, CDR2 FQGNSA, per germline. CDR3 length: 15 residues. V trimming: 3 bases; J trimming: 0 bases; junction bases outside the gene matches: 3. This CDR3 reads CTSSFGTGLSYEQYF. The CDR3 nucleotides read TGTACCAGCAGCTTTGGGACAGGGCTCTCCTACGAGCAGTACTTC. Full variable domain (remainder filled in from reference TRBV7-2 and TRBJ2-7): GAGVSQSPSNKVTEKGKDVELRCDPISGHTALYWYRQSLGQGLEFLIYFQGNSAPDKSGLPSDRFSAERTGGSVSTLTIQRTQQEDSAVYLCTSSFGTGLSYEQYFGPGTRLTVT.

The table lists this clonotype with many counts. V and J are TRBV5-1 and TRBJ2-3, with D possibly being TRBD1 (6 bases). Germline V gene sequence: CDR1 SGHRS, CDR2 YFSETQ. The CDR3 runs 16 residues. Trimming pared 3 bases from V and 2 bases from J, leaving 16 bases between. The CDR3 is CASSYIQGVHTDTQYF. The CDR3 DNA reads TGCGCCAGCAGCTATATACAGGGAGTACACACAGATACGCAGTATTTT.

This clonotype was counted a few times. V gene TRBV5-1 combines with J gene TRBJ2-3, with TRBD2 matching 8 bases. The CDR3 runs to 15 residues. Germline CDR1 reads SGHRS; CDR2 reads YFSETQ. The junction had 5 bases not matched to a gene; V was cut back by 4 bases and J by 1 base. The CDR3 spells CASSLRAGGTDTQYF. The CDR3 nucleotides are TGCGCCAGCAGCCTTAGAGCGGGGGGCACAGATACGCAGTATTTT.

This chain connects TRBV5-8 to TRBJ1-2; 7 bases agree with TRBD1. The CDR3 sequence is 16 residues long. The V and J ends lost 4 bases and 3 bases, in that order; junction bases with no gene match: 12. The V gene's germline CDR1 is SGHTS and CDR2 YDEGEE. CDR3 amino acids: CASSIDRVFIYYGYTF. The CDR3 DNA sequence: TGTGCCAGCAGCATTGACAGGGTATTTATCTACTATGGCTACACCTTC. The full variable domain, its missing parts supplied by reference TRBV5-8 and TRBJ1-2, is EAGVTQSPTHLIKTRGQQATLRCSPISGHTSVYWYQQALGLGLQFLLWYDEGEERNRGNFPPRFSGRQFPNYSSELNVNALELEDSALYLCASSIDRVFIYYGYTFGSGTRLTVV.